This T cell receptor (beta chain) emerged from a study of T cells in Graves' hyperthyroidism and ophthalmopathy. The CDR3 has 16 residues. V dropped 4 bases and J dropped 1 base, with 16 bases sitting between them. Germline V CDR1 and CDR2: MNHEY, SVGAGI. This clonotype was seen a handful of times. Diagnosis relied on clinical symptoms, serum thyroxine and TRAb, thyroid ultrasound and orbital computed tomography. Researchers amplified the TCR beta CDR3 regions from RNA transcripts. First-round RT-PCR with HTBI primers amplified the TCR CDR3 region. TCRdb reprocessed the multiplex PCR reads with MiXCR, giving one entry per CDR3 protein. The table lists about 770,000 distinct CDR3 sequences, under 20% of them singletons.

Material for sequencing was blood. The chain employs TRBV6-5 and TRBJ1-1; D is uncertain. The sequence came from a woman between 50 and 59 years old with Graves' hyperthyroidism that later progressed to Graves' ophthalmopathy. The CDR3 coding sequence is TGTGCCAGCAGTTCTCCCAGTAAGTCAGAGAACACTGAAGCTTTCTTT. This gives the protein CASSSPSKSENTEAFF.